Listed here are 10 T cell receptor beta chains from one sample, sequenced in a study of blood T cell repertoires in COVID-19. TCRdb keeps only in-frame clones here, not all; method: immunoSEQ multiplex PCR. The repertoire includes more than 150,000 clones, roughly four fifths of them detected once, and around 6.1% sits in the top ten. Sequencing was carried out using peripheral blood. The receptors here all came from a woman aged 35 to 49 with acute or convalescent COVID-19.

The chain joins TRBV27 to TRBJ2-7, with 9 positions matching TRBD2. The CDR3 runs to 14 residues. Germline lookup yields CDR1 MNHEY and CDR2 SMNVEV (reference sequence). J gave up 3 bases and V 4 bases, and 4 bases lay outside the gene matches. The CDR3 region has the DNA TGTGCCAGCAGTTACGTAGCGGGGGTCTACGAGCAGTACTTC. Its translation: CASSYVAGVYEQYF.

J is TRBJ1-6 and V is TRBV19, with D possibly being TRBD1 (5 bases). Germline V gene lookup returns CDR1 LNHDA and CDR2 SQIVND (reference sequence). CDR3 size: 13 residues. The germline V and J ends were trimmed by 6 bases and 5 bases, with 8 bases remaining between them. In DNA form, the CDR3 reads TGTGCCAGTAGGGCAGGGAATAATTCACCCCTCCACTTT. Translation: CASRAGNNSPLHF.

The chain links TRBV7-8 to TRBJ2-5; possibly TRBD2 for D (7 bases). Germline V gene lookup returns CDR1 SGHVS and CDR2 FQNEAQ. This CDR3 is 17 amino acids long. V was shortened by 4 bases and J by 3 bases, with 21 bases between the two germline ends. The CDR3 nucleotides read TGTGCCAGCAGCTCTTCCAGGGGACGGGGGGTCAAAGAGACCCAGTACTTC. Amino acids: CASSSSRGRGVKETQYF.

The chain uses TRBV7-2 and TRBJ2-7; no clear D gene. CDR3 length: 14 residues. Germline V gives CDR1 SGHTA, CDR2 FQGNSA. V shed 5 bases and J shed 3 bases, with 14 bases lying between them. CDR3 protein: CASSPTARFYEQYF. DNA of the CDR3: TGTGCCAGCAGCCCAACCGCGCGGTTCTACGAGCAGTACTTC.

The chain recombines TRBV5-6 with TRBJ2-1; 12 bases match TRBD2. V was pared by 0 bases and J by 15 bases, with 7 bases of the junction left unmatched. The germline V gene encodes CDR1 SGHDT and CDR2 YYEEEE. The CDR3 extends over 14 amino acids. The CDR3 coding sequence is TGTGCCAGCAGCTTGGAACTAGCGGGAGGAGAGGTGTTCTTC. As protein: CASSLELAGGEVFF. The complete variable domain, with remaining parts taken from reference TRBV5-6 and TRBJ2-1, reads DAGVTQSPTHLIKTRGQQVTLRCSPKSGHDTVSWYQQALGQGPQFIFQYYEEEERQRGNFPDRFSGHQFPNYSSELNVNALLLGDSALYLCASSLELAGGEVFFGPGTRLTVL.

V is TRBV9 and J is TRBJ2-1; 11 bases are shared with TRBD2. CDR1 and CDR2 from the germline V gene are SGDLS and YYNGEE. This CDR3 is built from 15 residues. After removal of 4 bases from V and 7 bases from J, the junction contained 7 bases not matched to a gene. The CDR3 is CASSPRLAGRNEQFF. The CDR3 DNA sequence: TGTGCCAGCAGCCCCCGACTAGCGGGACGGAATGAGCAGTTCTTC.

The rearrangement uses TRBV6-4 and TRBJ2-6, with D possibly being TRBD2 (6 bases). The CDR3 runs to 19 residues. Trimming removed 5 bases from V and 0 bases from J, with 20 bases in between. CDR1 is MRHNA, CDR2 SNTAGT, per germline. DNA of the CDR3: TGTGCCAGCAGTCCTGGGGAGGCAGGGACCCTCTCTGGGGCCAACGTCCTGACTTTC. Its protein is CASSPGEAGTLSGANVLTF.

The V gene is TRBV5-1, the J gene TRBJ1-6, with 8 bases fitting TRBD1. Germline V lookup: CDR1 SGHRS, CDR2 YFSETQ. J was trimmed by 10 bases and V by 4 bases; bases with no gene match: 16. The CDR3 runs to 17 residues. Written as DNA, the CDR3 is TGCGCCAGCAGCAGGGCTATGACAGGGGACTCTTACTCACCCCTCCACTTT. Translation: CASSRAMTGDSYSPLHF.

The CDR3 bases are TGTGCCAGCAGCTCGAGGCAGGGGGCAGACCTCTATGGCTACACCTTC. As protein: CASSSRQGADLYGYTF. The V and J genes are TRBV7-2 and TRBJ1-2, with 8 positions matching TRBD1. V shed 4 bases, J shed 4 bases, and the junction held 11 bases outside the gene matches. Per germline, CDR1 SGHTA and CDR2 FQGNSA. The CDR3 is made up of 16 amino acids.

This clone came up a few times. The V gene is TRBV20-1, the J gene TRBJ1-6; a weak D match, TRBD1 (5 bases). Trimming removed 3 bases at V and 4 bases at J, with 10 bases between. This CDR3 has 14 amino acids. The germline CDR1 and CDR2 sequences are DFQATT and SNEGSKA (reference sequence). CDR3 in DNA: TGCAGTGCTAGTAGTGGACAATATAATTCACCCCTCCACTTT. It specifies CSASSGQYNSPLHF.